Sequencing of this T cell receptor beta chain was carried out in a study of neoadjuvant anti-PD-1 for oral cavity cancer. The CDR3 loop spans 15 amino acids. Germline loops: CDR1 GTSNPN, CDR2 SVGIG (reference sequence). The V gene end was trimmed by 4 bases and the J gene end by 1 base; junction bases not matched to a gene: 3. Sequencing used immunoSEQ multiplex PCR; TCRdb keeps in-frame clones, though not all of them. The sample holds thousands of clones, approximately 82% seen once. The receptor was isolated from a person between 35 and 79 years old with oral cavity squamous cell carcinoma. Material: PBMCs, obtained before nivolumab (anti-PD-1) treatment. The gene calls are TRBV30 and TRBJ2-2; 10 nucleotides line up with TRBD1. The CDR3 sequence is CAWNRDRGNTGELFF. The CDR3 DNA follows: TGTGCCTGGAATCGGGACAGGGGGAACACCGGGGAGCTGTTTTTT.